This T cell receptor beta chain is drawn from a study of blood T cell repertoires in COVID-19. Study as a whole: Donors in the United States, Italy and Spain gave samples during acute or convalescent COVID-19. From T cells, B-cell-depleted T cells, or PBMCs came the material, which was cDNA or gDNA.

The V gene end was trimmed by 3 bases and the J gene end by 7 bases; junction bases not matched to a gene: 9. The CDR3 extends over 16 amino acids. The germline CDR1 and CDR2 sequences are LGHDT and YNNKEL (reference sequence). Recruitment covered over 20 US areas and drew participants whose ages spanned about 18 to 90 years. This clone showed up just once. Generated by immunoSEQ multiplex PCR, the TCRdb table keeps only in-frame clones and is missing some. The sample yields about 260,000 clones, over 80% seen once. The chain joins TRBV3-1 (or the pseudogene TRBV3-2) to TRBJ1-4; TRBD1 aligns across 9 bases. Sample: PBMCs or T cells enriched from blood (not recorded which). The origin of this receptor is a woman aged 25 to 39 with acute COVID-19. This CDR3 reads CASSQEGQGSAEKLFF. CDR3 in DNA: TGTGCCAGCAGCCAGGAAGGACAGGGGTCGGCTGAAAAACTGTTTTTT.